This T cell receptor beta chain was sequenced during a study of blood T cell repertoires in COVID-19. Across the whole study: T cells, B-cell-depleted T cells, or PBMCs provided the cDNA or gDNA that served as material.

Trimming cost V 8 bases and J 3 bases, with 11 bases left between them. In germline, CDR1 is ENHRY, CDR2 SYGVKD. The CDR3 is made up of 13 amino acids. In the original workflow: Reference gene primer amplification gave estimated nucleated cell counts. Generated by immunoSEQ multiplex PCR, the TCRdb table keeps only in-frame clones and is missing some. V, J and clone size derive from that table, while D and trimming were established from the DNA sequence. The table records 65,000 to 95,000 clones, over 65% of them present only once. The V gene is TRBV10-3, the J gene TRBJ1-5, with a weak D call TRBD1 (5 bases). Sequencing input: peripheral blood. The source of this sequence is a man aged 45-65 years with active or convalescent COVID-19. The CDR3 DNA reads TGTGCCATCGGCAGGGAAATCAATCAGCCCCAGCATTTT. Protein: CAIGREINQPQHF.